This entry describes one T cell receptor beta chain. Profiling relied on immunoSEQ multiplex PCR, and the TCRdb table lists in-frame clones only, not all of them. The sample holds over 85,000 clones, 90% to 95% seen once. V dropped 0 bases and J dropped 0; count of bases not matched to a gene: 5. Germline V CDR1 and CDR2: SGHRS, YFSETQ. This CDR3 spans 17 amino acids. The data belong to a study of control samples from healthy donors and cancer patients. The clonotype originates from a woman aged 25 to 39 in good health. Material: blood. The chain links TRBV5-1 to TRBJ1-3, with 8 bases identical to TRBD1. The CDR3 DNA reads as TGCGCCAGCAGCTTGGCCCAGACAGGGGCCTCTGGAAACACCATATATTTT. Its protein is CASSLAQTGASGNTIYF.